This T cell receptor (beta chain) was captured in a study of blood T cell repertoires in COVID-19. Methods used by the authors: The assay estimated nucleated cells by amplifying reference gene primers. Sequencing was performed with immunoSEQ multiplex PCR; in TCRdb, only in-frame clones are kept and a portion is missing. V, J and clone size are those of that table, while D and trimming were read from the DNA. The profile shows 150,000 to 200,000 clones, approximately 90% of them singletons. This CDR3 is 16 amino acids long. With 0 bases removed from V and 1 base from J, the gap between germline ends came to 9 bases. CDR1 is SNHLY and CDR2 is FYNNEI in the germline V gene.

The rearrangement uses TRBV2 and TRBJ1-4; tentatively, D is TRBD1 (5 bases). Sequencing used peripheral blood. The source of this sequence is a woman aged 80 or over in a cohort sampled during active or convalescent COVID-19. This CDR3 is CASSEARQKTNEKLFF. The CDR3 DNA reads as TGTGCCAGCAGTGAAGCCCGACAGAAAACTAATGAAAAACTGTTTTTT.